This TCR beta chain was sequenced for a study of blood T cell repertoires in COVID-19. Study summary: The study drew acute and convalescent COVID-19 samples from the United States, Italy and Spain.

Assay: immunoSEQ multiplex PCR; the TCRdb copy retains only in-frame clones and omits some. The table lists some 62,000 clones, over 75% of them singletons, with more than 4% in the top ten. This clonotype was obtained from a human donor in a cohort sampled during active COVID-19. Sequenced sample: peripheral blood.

As DNA, the CDR3 is TGTGCCAGTAGCAGGGGACAGGGTAGCAATCAGCCCCAGCATTTT. It is translated as CASSRGQGSNQPQHF. This sequence joins TRBV19 and TRBJ1-5; 9 nucleotides line up with TRBD1. Trimming at V came to 6 bases and at J to 0 bases, leaving 3 bases not matched to a gene. This CDR3 comprises 15 residues. The germline gives CDR1 LNHDA, CDR2 SQIVND (reference sequence).